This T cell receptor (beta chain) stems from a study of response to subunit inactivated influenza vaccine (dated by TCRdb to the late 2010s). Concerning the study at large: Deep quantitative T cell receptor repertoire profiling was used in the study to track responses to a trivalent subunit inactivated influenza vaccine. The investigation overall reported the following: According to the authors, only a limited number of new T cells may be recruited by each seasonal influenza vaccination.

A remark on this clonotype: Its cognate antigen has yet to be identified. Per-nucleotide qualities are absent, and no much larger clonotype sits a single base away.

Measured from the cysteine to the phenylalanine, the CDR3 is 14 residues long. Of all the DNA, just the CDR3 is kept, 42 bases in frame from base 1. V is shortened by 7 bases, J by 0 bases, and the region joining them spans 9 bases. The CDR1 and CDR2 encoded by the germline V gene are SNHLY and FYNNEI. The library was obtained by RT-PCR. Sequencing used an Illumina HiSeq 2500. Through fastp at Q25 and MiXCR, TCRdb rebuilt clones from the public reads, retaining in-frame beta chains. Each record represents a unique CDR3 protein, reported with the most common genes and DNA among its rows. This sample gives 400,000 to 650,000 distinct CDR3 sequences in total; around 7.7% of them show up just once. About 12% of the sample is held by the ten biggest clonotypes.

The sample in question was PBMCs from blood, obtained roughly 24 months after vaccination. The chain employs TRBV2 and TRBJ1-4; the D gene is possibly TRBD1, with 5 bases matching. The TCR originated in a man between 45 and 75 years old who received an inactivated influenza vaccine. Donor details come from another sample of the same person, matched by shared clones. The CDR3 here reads CASTQGTTNEKLFF. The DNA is TGTGCCAGCACGCAGGGCACAACTAATGAAAAACTGTTTTTT.